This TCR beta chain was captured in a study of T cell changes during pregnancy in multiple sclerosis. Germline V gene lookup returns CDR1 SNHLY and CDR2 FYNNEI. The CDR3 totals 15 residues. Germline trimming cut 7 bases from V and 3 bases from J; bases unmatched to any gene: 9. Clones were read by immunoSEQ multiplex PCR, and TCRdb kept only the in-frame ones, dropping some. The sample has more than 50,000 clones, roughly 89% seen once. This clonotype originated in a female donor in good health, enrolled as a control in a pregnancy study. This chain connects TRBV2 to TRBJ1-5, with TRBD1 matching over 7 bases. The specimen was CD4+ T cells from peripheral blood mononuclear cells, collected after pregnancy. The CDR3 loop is CASMNRDSVNQPQHF. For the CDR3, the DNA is TGTGCCAGCATGAACCGGGACAGCGTCAATCAGCCCCAGCATTTT.